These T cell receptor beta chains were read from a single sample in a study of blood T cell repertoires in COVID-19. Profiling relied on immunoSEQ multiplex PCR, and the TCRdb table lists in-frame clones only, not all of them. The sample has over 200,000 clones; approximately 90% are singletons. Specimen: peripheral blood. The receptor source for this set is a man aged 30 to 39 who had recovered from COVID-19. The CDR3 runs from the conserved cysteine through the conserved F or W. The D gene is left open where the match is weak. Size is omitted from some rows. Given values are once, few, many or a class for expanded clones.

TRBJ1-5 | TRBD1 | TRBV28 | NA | CASSLGQGRQPQHF | TGTGCCAGCAGTCTTGGACAGGGTAGACAGCCCCAGCATTTT
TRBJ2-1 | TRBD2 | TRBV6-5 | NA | CASSYQTSGGRQFF | TGTGCCAGCAGTTACCAGACTAGCGGGGGCCGACAGTTCTTC
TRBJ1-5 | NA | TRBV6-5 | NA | CASRRGSNQPQHF | TGTGCCAGCCGCAGGGGTTCCAATCAGCCCCAGCATTTT
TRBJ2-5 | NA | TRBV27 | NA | CASSLGTAKETQYF | TGTGCCAGCAGTTTAGGTACAGCCAAAGAGACCCAGTACTTC
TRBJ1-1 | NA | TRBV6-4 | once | CASSDSPGNTEAFF | TGTGCCAGCAGTGACTCGCCGGGGAACACTGAAGCTTTCTTT
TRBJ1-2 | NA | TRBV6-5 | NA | CASSYSSLGGYGYTF | TGTGCCAGCAGTTACTCGAGTCTCGGGGGCTATGGCTACACCTTC
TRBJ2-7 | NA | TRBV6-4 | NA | CASKSHEQYF | TGTGCCAGCAAAAGCCACGAGCAGTACTTC
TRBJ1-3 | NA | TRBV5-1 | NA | CASSLMAGSGRSGNTIYF | TGCGCCAGCAGCTTGATGGCAGGCTCAGGCCGATCTGGAAACACCATATATTTT
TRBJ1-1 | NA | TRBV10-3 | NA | CAISVHQENTEAFF | TGTGCCATCAGTGTACATCAGGAGAACACTGAAGCTTTCTTT
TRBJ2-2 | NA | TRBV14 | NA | CASRGLNTGELFF | TGTGCCAGCCGGGGACTGAACACCGGGGAGCTGTTTTTT
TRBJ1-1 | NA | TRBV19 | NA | CASLRLGGTEAFF | TGTGCCAGTCTTAGGTTAGGGGGCACTGAAGCTTTCTTT
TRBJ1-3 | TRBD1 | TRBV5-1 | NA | CASSLTGGSGNTIYF | TGCGCCAGCAGCTTGACAGGGGGCTCTGGAAACACCATATATTTT
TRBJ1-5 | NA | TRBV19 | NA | CASSDRDSDNQPQHF | TGTGCCAGTAGTGACAGAGACAGCGACAATCAGCCCCAGCATTTT
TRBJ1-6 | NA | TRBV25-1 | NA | CASSEASNSPLHF | TGTGCCAGCAGTGAAGCGTCTAATTCACCCCTCCACTTT
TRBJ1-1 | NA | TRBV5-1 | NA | CASSWGVSTEAFF | TGCGCCAGCAGCTGGGGAGTTAGTACTGAAGCTTTCTTT
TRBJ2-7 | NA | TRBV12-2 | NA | CASRLLYRAYEQYF | TGTGCAAGTCGCTTATTGTACAGGGCCTACGAGCAGTACTTC
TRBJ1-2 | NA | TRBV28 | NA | CASSLDSLYGYTF | TGTGCCAGCAGTTTAGACAGCCTCTATGGCTACACCTTC
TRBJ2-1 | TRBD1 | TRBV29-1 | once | CSVERPATGGYEQFF | TGCAGCGTTGAACGACCTGCCACAGGGGGATATGAGCAGTTCTTC
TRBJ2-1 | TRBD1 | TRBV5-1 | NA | CASSLTGADNEQFF | TGCGCCAGCAGCTTGACAGGGGCCGACAATGAGCAGTTCTTC
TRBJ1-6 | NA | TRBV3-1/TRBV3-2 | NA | CASSQQLTGRDNSPLHF | TGTGCCAGCAGTCAACAATTGACCGGGAGAGATAATTCACCCCTCCACTTT
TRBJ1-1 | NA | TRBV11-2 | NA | CASSPGGGWNTEAFF | TGTGCCAGCAGCCCCGGCGGGGGTTGGAACACTGAAGCTTTCTTT
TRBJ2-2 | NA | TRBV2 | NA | CASCPRGSGELFF | TGTGCCAGCTGCCCCCGGGGGTCCGGGGAGCTGTTTTTT
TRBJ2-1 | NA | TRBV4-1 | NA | CASSQDGASRGNEQFF | TGCGCCAGCAGCCAAGATGGGGCTAGTCGCGGCAATGAGCAGTTCTTC
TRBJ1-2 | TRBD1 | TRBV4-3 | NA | CASSRERTGANYGYTF | TGCGCCAGCAGCCGAGAAAGGACAGGAGCTAACTATGGCTACACCTTC
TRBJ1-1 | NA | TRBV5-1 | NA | CASRDARRGGTEAFF | TGCGCCAGCAGAGATGCCCGACGAGGGGGCACTGAAGCTTTCTTT
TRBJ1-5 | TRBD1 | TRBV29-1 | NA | CSVRDRDGQPQHF | TGCAGCGTTCGAGACAGGGATGGGCAGCCCCAGCATTTT
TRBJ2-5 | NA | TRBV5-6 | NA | CASSFTGLGETQYF | TGTGCCAGCAGCTTCACAGGGCTAGGAGAGACCCAGTACTTC
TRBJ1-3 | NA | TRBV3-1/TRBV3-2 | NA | CASSHYSGNTIYF | TGTGCCAGCAGCCATTACTCTGGAAACACCATATATTTT
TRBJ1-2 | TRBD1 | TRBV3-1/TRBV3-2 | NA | CASSHRVTGGGYTF | TGTGCCAGCAGCCACCGGGTGACAGGGGGCGGCTACACCTTC
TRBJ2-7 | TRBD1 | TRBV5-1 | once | CASSSGTDIYEQYF | TGCGCCAGCAGCTCCGGGACAGACATCTACGAGCAGTACTTC
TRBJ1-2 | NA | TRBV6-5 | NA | CASPGTSLNYGYTF | TGTGCCAGTCCGGGAACTTCGTTAAACTATGGCTACACCTTC
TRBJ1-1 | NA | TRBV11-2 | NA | CASSLGAGGVTEAFF | TGTGCCAGCAGCTTAGGCGCGGGCGGGGTCACTGAAGCTTTCTTT
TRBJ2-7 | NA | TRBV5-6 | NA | CASSYGHSYEQYF | TGTGCCAGCAGCTACGGACATTCCTACGAGCAGTACTTC
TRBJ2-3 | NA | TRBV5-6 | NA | CASRRSNTQYF | TGTGCCAGCAGGCGATCAAATACGCAGTATTTT
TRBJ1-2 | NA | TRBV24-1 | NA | CATSDTEWVEENGYTF | TGTGCCACCAGTGATACCGAGTGGGTGGAGGAGAATGGCTACACCTTC